A single sample is the source of the 27 T cell receptor beta chains below, sequenced in a study of blood T cells in healthy people across ages. It was with a sample-barcoded 5' primer and a J-beta primer mix that a second PCR of roughly 6 to 12 cycles was run. TCRdb re-called the 5' RACE reads through MiXCR, storing one row per CDR3 protein. The table includes hundreds of thousands of distinct CDR3 sequences, approximately 50% detected once. Sequenced sample: blood. The receptors shown here come from a woman in her sixties in good health.

In this sample, this clonotype turned up many times. This chain connects TRBV7-8 to TRBJ1-2, with a weak D call TRBD1 (6 bases). V was cut by 5 bases and J by 7 bases, with 14 bases left in between. Germline loops: CDR1 SGHVS, CDR2 FQNEAQ. This CDR3 spans 13 amino acids. CDR3 in amino acids: CASSLDRLAGYTF. CDR3 DNA sequence: TGTGCCAGCAGCCTAGACAGGTTGGCTGGCTACACCTTC.

This clonotype was recorded a few times. The gene calls are TRBV6-2 or TRBV6-3 and TRBJ2-7; 11 bases map to TRBD2. V was pared by 5 bases and J by 5 bases, with 11 bases of the junction left unmatched. This CDR3 has 16 residues. Germline CDR1 MNHEY, CDR2 SVGEGT. The CDR3 protein is CASSTLAGGHADEQYF. In nucleotides, the CDR3 is TGTGCCAGCAGTACCCTAGCGGGAGGCCACGCCGACGAGCAGTACTTC.

This clonotype has more than one count but fewer than ten. V is TRBV3-1 and J is TRBJ2-5; 8 bases agree with TRBD2. V gave up 5 bases and J gave up 5 bases; unmatched junction bases: 7. The CDR3 extends over 14 amino acids. The germline gives CDR1 LGHDT, CDR2 YNNKEL (reference sequence). This chain's CDR3 is CASSVRGVGETQYF. CDR3 nucleotide sequence: TGTGCCAGCAGCGTGCGGGGGGTCGGGGAGACCCAGTACTTC.

This sequence joins TRBV3-1 and TRBJ2-3; 7 bases agree with TRBD1. With V trimmed by 4 bases and J by 8 bases, 12 bases remained unmatched. CDR1 is LGHDT, CDR2 YNNKEL, per germline (reference sequence). There are 15 residues in the CDR3. CDR3 nucleotide sequence: TGTGCCAGCAGCCTCCGGGACAGCGCTGCACCTACGCAGTATTTT. Translation: CASSLRDSAAPTQYF.

The chain couples TRBV29-1 to TRBJ2-1, with 8 bases fitting TRBD2. V trimming: 3 bases; J trimming: 0 bases; junction bases outside the gene matches: 4. Germline V gene lookup returns CDR1 SQVTM and CDR2 ANQGSEA. The CDR3 spans 15 residues. In nucleotides, the CDR3 is TGCAGCGTTGACCCCGGGGGGGGCTCCTACAATGAGCAGTTCTTC. It specifies CSVDPGGGSYNEQFF.

As concerns this clonotype: At one end the junction does not follow the germline gene, possibly because of a read error. The J gene is TRBJ1-2, the V gene TRBV24-1, with D tentatively TRBD1 (5 bases). This CDR3 has 14 residues. Germline V CDR1 and CDR2: KGHDR, SFDVKD. The CDR3 nucleotides read TGTGCCACCAGTGATTCGGACATTTACTATAGCTACACCTTC. Protein: CATSDSDIYYSYTF.

The chain uses TRBV9 and TRBJ2-7, with 8 positions matching TRBD1. V lost 5 bases, J lost 0 bases, and 7 bases stayed unmatched. The CDR3 loop spans 15 amino acids. CDR1 and CDR2 from the germline V gene are SGDLS and YYNGEE. The CDR3 here is CASSRQGSSSYEQYF. The CDR3 nucleotides read TGTGCCAGCAGTCGACAGGGGAGTAGCTCCTACGAGCAGTACTTC.

This clonotype came up many times. This sequence joins TRBV7-2 and TRBJ1-2; 10 bases match TRBD1. This CDR3 spans 13 amino acids. V was pared by 5 bases and J by 5 bases, with 2 bases of the junction left unmatched. CDR1 SGHTA and CDR2 FQGNSA come from the germline V gene. The CDR3 reads CASSAGQGYGYTF. CDR3 bases: TGTGCCAGCAGCGCGGGACAGGGGTATGGCTACACCTTC.

This clonotype was seen ten or more times. This sequence joins TRBV5-6 and TRBJ2-1; 9 bases agree with TRBD1. The CDR3 has 16 amino acids. Trimming cost V 3 bases and J 7 bases; bases outside gene matches: 11. Germline V lookup: CDR1 SGHDT, CDR2 YYEEEE. CDR3 coding DNA: TGTGCCAGCAGCTGGACAGGGGCCCCAGTGAGAAATGAGCAGTTCTTC. Translating it yields CASSWTGAPVRNEQFF.

The chain carries TRBV24-1 and TRBJ2-7, with TRBD2 matching 7 bases. The DNA end lines up better with TRBJ2-5; the J call may be wrong. Germline loops: CDR1 KGHDR, CDR2 SFDVKD. The CDR3 contains 16 residues. Here the CDR3 DNA reads TGTGCCACCAGTGATCCTCGGGGAGGGAAAGAAGAGACCCAGTACTTC. Protein: CATSDPRGGKEETQYF.

This clonotype was detected only once. CDR3: CASSVGISGTNNEQFF. CDR3 DNA: TGTGCCAGCAGCGTAGGAATTAGCGGGACCAACAATGAGCAGTTCTTC. V and J are TRBV9 and TRBJ2-1; 8 bases are shared with TRBD2. This CDR3 comprises 16 residues. Germline V gives CDR1 SGDLS, CDR2 YYNGEE. J gave up 5 bases and V 0 bases, and 7 bases lay outside the gene matches.

J is TRBJ1-1 and V is TRBV3-1, with 8 nucleotides matching TRBD1. Looked up from germline, CDR1 is LGHDT and CDR2 is YNNKEL (reference sequence). Losses at the gene ends were 2 bases for V and 7 bases for J; bases not matched to a gene: 12. This CDR3 has 16 amino acids. The CDR3 spells CASSQWTGTGKGEAFF. The CDR3 DNA sequence: TGTGCCAGCAGCCAATGGACCGGGACAGGAAAAGGTGAAGCTTTCTTT.

V and J are TRBV3-1 and TRBJ2-1, with 8 positions matching TRBD2. J gave up 5 bases and V 0 bases, and 6 bases lay outside the gene matches. Germline V gene lookup returns CDR1 LGHDT and CDR2 YNNKEL (reference sequence). This CDR3 has 16 residues. The CDR3 sequence: CASSQDPAGVDNEQFF. The CDR3 region has the DNA TGTGCCAGCAGCCAAGATCCAGCGGGAGTGGACAATGAGCAGTTCTTC.

This sequence joins TRBV11-2 and TRBJ2-1; D gene ambiguous. Trimming shortened V by 6 bases and J by 0 bases, and 12 bases separated the two germline ends. CDR3 length: 15 residues. Germline CDR1 reads SGHAT; CDR2 reads FQNNGV. The CDR3 DNA follows: TGTGCCAGCAGACCCTACGGACGCTCCTACAATGAGCAGTTCTTC. This encodes CASRPYGRSYNEQFF.

The chain carries TRBV4-3 and TRBJ2-5; 7 bases fit TRBD2. The J call could be wrong; TRBJ2-7 is a better fit for the DNA end. Germline-derived CDR1 and CDR2 are LGHNA and YSLEER. This CDR3 is built from 16 residues. The CDR3 sequence is CASSQDEPSGNYEQYF. DNA for the CDR3: TGCGCCAGCAGCCAAGACGAGCCTAGCGGTAACTACGAGCAGTACTTC.

This chain links TRBV20-1 with TRBJ2-4; 11 bases agree with TRBD2. The trim removed 3 bases at V and 13 bases at J, leaving 20 bases unmatched. CDR3 length: 17 residues. CDR1 DFQATT and CDR2 SNEGSKA come from the germline V gene (reference sequence). This CDR3 is CSARPPGLAGGNNEQYF. CDR3 DNA sequence: TGCAGTGCTAGGCCCCCCGGCCTAGCGGGAGGAAACAATGAGCAGTACTTC.

The chain is built from TRBV6-1 and TRBJ1-5, with D tentatively TRBD1 (6 bases). The CDR3 runs 17 residues. CDR1 is MNHNS and CDR2 is SASEGT in the germline V gene. V was shortened by 1 base and J by 3 bases, with 16 bases between the two germline ends. CDR3 DNA sequence: TGTGCCAGCAGTGAAGGGCCTTCAGGGGTTTACAATCAGCCCCAGCATTTT. Protein product: CASSEGPSGVYNQPQHF.

The J gene is TRBJ1-2, the V gene TRBV18; 7 nucleotides match TRBD1. Germline V gene lookup returns CDR1 KGHSH and CDR2 LQKENI. V shed 6 bases, J shed 8 bases, and the junction held 12 bases outside the gene matches. The CDR3 runs to 14 residues. The CDR3 DNA follows: TGTGCCAGCTCGCGAGATTCCGGGACAGTCGGCTACACCTTC. Residues: CASSRDSGTVGYTF.

V gene TRBV28 combines with J gene TRBJ1-2; D is perhaps TRBD1 (5 bases). CDR3 length: 14 residues. V was clipped by 6 bases and J by 4 bases, with 15 bases between them. Germline V lookup: CDR1 MDHEN, CDR2 SYDVKM. CDR3: CASRLAGGSYGYTF. For the CDR3, the DNA is TGTGCCAGCAGACTGGCGGGGGGGTCCTATGGCTACACCTTC.

The CDR3 nucleotides read TGTGCCAGCAGCCCAGACATCCGTCCATGGAACACCATATATTTT. Translated, it gives CASSPDIRPWNTIYF. The gene calls are TRBV11-1 and TRBJ1-3; no clear D gene. CDR3 size: 15 residues. V was pared by 5 bases and J by 7 bases, with 18 bases between. Germline V gene sequence: CDR1 SGHAT, CDR2 FQDESV (reference sequence).

The gene calls are TRBV18 and TRBJ2-4; D possibly matches TRBD1 or TRBD2 (6 bases each). V was pared by 3 bases and J by 2 bases, with 11 bases between. CDR1 KGHSH and CDR2 LQKENI come from the germline V gene. CDR3 length equals 15 residues. For the CDR3, the DNA is TGTGCCAGCTCACCCGGCGGGACACCCAAAAACATTCAGTACTTC. Amino acid sequence: CASSPGGTPKNIQYF.

This clonotype appeared a few times. The rearrangement links TRBV5-1 to TRBJ2-7; 9 nucleotides match TRBD1. CDR3 length: 13 amino acids. Trimming took 7 bases from V and 5 from J; bases not matched to a gene: 7. CDR1 SGHRS and CDR2 YFSETQ come from the germline V gene. The CDR3 sequence: CASRRDRDNEQYF. The CDR3 bases are TGCGCCAGCCGCCGGGACAGGGACAACGAGCAGTACTTC.

This clonotype came up a few times. The chain carries TRBV29-1 and TRBJ2-7; D perhaps matches TRBD2 (5 bases). CDR1 is SQVTM and CDR2 is ANQGSEA in the germline V gene. V was shortened by 6 bases and J by 4 bases, with 16 bases between the two germline ends. There are 13 residues in the CDR3. CDR3 loop: CSVAPGKTYEQYF. The CDR3 region has the DNA TGCAGCGTGGCTCCCGGGAAGACTTACGAGCAGTACTTC.

The J gene is TRBJ2-7, the V gene TRBV5-6; 8 bases agree with TRBD1. The ends lost 5 bases at V and 0 bases at J; junction bases unmatched: 4. CDR3 length: 14 residues. The germline V gene encodes CDR1 SGHDT and CDR2 YYEEEE. This CDR3 reads CASRRTGSSYEQYF. The DNA for the CDR3 is TGTGCCAGCAGAAGGACAGGGAGCTCCTACGAGCAGTACTTC.

This chain links TRBV7-8 with TRBJ1-4; 7 bases align to TRBD1. The ends lost 5 bases at V and 5 bases at J; junction bases unmatched: 14. The CDR3 spans 17 residues. Germline-derived CDR1 and CDR2 are SGHVS and FQNEAQ. The CDR3 here is CASSPYWGGTVNEKLFF. The CDR3 DNA sequence: TGTGCCAGCAGCCCCTACTGGGGGGGGACAGTGAATGAAAAACTGTTTTTT.

In nucleotides, the CDR3 is TGTGCCAGCAGCTTAGATCGCGGGAGTTCCCTCGAGCAGTACTTC. This gives the protein CASSLDRGSSLEQYF. The V call is TRBV11-2, the J call TRBJ2-7, with 7 bases aligning to TRBD2. The CDR3 has 15 residues. V gave up 0 bases and J gave up 6 bases; unmatched junction bases: 8. Germline V gene sequence: CDR1 SGHAT, CDR2 FQNNGV.

In its sample, this clonotype was seen a few times. The chain combines TRBV28 with TRBJ2-7; TRBD2 aligns across 8 bases. The CDR3 contains 15 residues. Trimming took 2 bases from V and 2 from J; bases not matched to a gene: 5. Germline CDR1 is MDHEN and CDR2 is SYDVKM. CDR3 DNA sequence: TGTGCCAGCAGTTTAAGGAAGCGGGGGCCCTACGAGCAGTACTTC. Protein: CASSLRKRGPYEQYF.